The present entry profiles one TCR beta chain with its context. The data are from a study of blood T cell repertoires in COVID-19. Overall study: Italy, Spain and the United States were the sources of the convalescent and acute COVID-19 samples.

Authors' data handling: Amplification with reference gene primers provided the estimates of nucleated cell counts. Measured with immunoSEQ multiplex PCR; TCRdb has only the in-frame clones, and not every one. The V and J calls and the clone size are those of that table, but D and trimming were determined from the DNA. Of roughly 76,000 clones in the sample, over 70% were seen once. Sequences were obtained from peripheral blood. The receptor comes from a man in his 70s with acute or convalescent COVID-19.

CDR3 sequence (DNA): TGTGCCAGTAGTATACTGGGACAGAGTAGCAATCAGCCCCAGCATTTT. Protein sequence: CASSILGQSSNQPQHF. This sequence joins TRBV19 and TRBJ1-5; TRBD1 matches at 7 bases. J lost 0 bases, V lost 2 bases, and 4 bases had no gene match. CDR3 size: 16 residues. Germline V gene lookup returns CDR1 LNHDA and CDR2 SQIVND (reference sequence). Together with reference TRBV19 and TRBJ1-5, the CDR3 gives the full variable domain: DGGITQSPKYLFRKEGQNVTLSCEQNLNHDAMYWYRQDPGQGLRLIYYSQIVNDFQKGDIAEGYSVSREKKESFPLTVTSAQKNPTAFYLCASSILGQSSNQPQHFGDGTRLSIL.